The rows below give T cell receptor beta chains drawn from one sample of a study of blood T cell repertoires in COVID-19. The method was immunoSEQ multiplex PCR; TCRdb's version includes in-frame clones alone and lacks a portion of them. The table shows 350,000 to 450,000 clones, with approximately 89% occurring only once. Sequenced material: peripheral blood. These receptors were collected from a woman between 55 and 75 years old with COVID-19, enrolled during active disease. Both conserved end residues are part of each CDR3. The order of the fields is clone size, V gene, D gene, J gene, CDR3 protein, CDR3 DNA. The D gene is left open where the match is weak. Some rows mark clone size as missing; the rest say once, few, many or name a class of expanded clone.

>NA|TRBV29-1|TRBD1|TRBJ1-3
CSVGGQGFGNTIYF
TGCAGCGTGGGGGGACAGGGATTTGGAAACACCATATATTTT
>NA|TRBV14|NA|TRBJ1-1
CASSRLMTTEAFF
TGTGCCAGCAGCCGACTAATGACCACTGAAGCTTTCTTT
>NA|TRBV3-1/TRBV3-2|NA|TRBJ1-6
CASSPYRRGVLSPLHF
TGTGCCAGCAGCCCTTATCGGCGGGGAGTTTTGTCACCCCTCCACTTT
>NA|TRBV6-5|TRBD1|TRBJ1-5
CASSSRQGRNQPQHF
TGTGCCAGCAGCTCCAGACAGGGAAGAAATCAGCCCCAGCATTTT
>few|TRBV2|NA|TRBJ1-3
CASSVQGGNTIYF
TGTGCCAGCAGTGTCCAGGGCGGAAACACCATATATTTT
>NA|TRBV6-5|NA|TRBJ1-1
CASSTDSDTEAFF
TGTGCCAGCAGTACCGACAGTGACACTGAAGCTTTCTTT
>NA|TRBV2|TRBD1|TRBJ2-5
CASSRDRGNQETQYF
TGTGCCAGCAGCCGGGACAGGGGAAACCAAGAGACCCAGTACTTC
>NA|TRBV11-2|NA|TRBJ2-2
CASRGAGYTGELFF
TGTGCCAGCAGGGGGGCAGGGTACACCGGGGAGCTGTTTTTT
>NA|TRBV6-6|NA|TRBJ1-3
CASSYSTLFSGNTIYF
TGTGCCAGCAGTTACTCGACACTGTTCTCTGGAAACACCATATATTTT
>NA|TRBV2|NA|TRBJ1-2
CASRPGGGEHYGYTF
TGTGCCAGCAGGCCCGGGGGGGGCGAACACTATGGCTACACCTTC
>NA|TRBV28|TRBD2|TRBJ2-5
CASRAAGGKETQYF
TGTGCCAGCAGGGCAGCGGGGGGGAAAGAGACCCAGTACTTC
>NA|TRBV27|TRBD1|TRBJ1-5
CASRLTGAGSNQPQHF
TGTGCCAGCAGACTGACAGGGGCCGGCAGCAATCAGCCCCAGCATTTT
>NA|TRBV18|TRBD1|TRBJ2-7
CASAGTGSTYEQYF
TGTGCCAGCGCCGGGACAGGCTCTACCTACGAGCAGTACTTC
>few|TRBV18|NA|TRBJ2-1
CASSPPSYNEQFF
TGTGCCAGCTCACCCCCCAGTTACAATGAGCAGTTCTTC
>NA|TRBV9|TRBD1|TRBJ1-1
CASSGTQGAGRAEAFF
TGTGCCAGCAGCGGCACTCAGGGGGCCGGTCGTGCCGAAGCTTTCTTT
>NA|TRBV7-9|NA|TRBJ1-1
CASSSWRMNTEAFF
TGTGCCAGCAGCTCCTGGAGGATGAACACTGAAGCTTTCTTT
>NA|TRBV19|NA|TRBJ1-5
CASSILPLIVANQPQHF
TGTGCCAGTAGTATCCTCCCCCTAATCGTCGCCAATCAGCCCCAGCATTTT
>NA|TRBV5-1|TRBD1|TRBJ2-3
CASSSPDRATQYF
TGCGCCAGCAGCTCACCGGACAGGGCCACGCAGTATTTT
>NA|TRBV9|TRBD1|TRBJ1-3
CASSVGSGGTGNTIYF
TGTGCCAGCAGCGTAGGGTCAGGGGGGACTGGAAACACCATATATTTT
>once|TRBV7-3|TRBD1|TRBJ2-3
CASSRQGAGTDTQYF
TGTGCCAGCAGCCGACAGGGGGCCGGCACAGATACGCAGTATTTT
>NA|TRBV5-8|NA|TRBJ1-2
CASSFPDRNYGYTF
TGTGCCAGCAGCTTCCCTGACAGGAACTATGGCTACACCTTC
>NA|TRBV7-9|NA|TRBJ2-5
CASSLWLGVQETQYF
TGTGCCAGCAGCCTGTGGTTGGGAGTACAAGAGACCCAGTACTTC
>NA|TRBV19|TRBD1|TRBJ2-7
CASSTRQGRSYEQYF
TGTGCCAGTAGCACCCGACAGGGTAGGTCCTACGAGCAGTACTTC
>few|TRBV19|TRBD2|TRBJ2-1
CASSTTGGPGNEQFF
TGTGCCAGTAGTACCACGGGGGGGCCGGGAAATGAGCAGTTCTTC
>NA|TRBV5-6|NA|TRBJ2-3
CASSPYRVSTDTQYF
TGTGCCAGCAGCCCCTACAGGGTTAGCACAGATACGCAGTATTTT
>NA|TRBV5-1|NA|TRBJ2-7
CASSLGLGVGSGEQYF
TGCGCCAGCAGCTTGGGACTCGGCGTGGGGAGTGGGGAGCAGTACTTC
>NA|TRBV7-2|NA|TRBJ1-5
CASSLGGPVQPQHF
TGTGCCAGCAGCTTAGGGGGCCCGGTTCAGCCCCAGCATTTT
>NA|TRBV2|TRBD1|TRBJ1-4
CASSDPGGTNEKLFF
TGTGCCAGCAGTGACCCAGGGGGAACTAATGAAAAACTGTTTTTT
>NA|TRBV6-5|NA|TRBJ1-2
CASSSVGGYGYTF
TGTGCCAGCAGTTCCGTGGGGGGCTATGGCTACACCTTC
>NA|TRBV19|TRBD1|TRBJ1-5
CASSTQGAFNQPQHF
TGTGCCAGTAGTACCCAGGGGGCTTTCAATCAGCCCCAGCATTTT
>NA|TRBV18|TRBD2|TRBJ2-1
CASSPMAPSGGNEQFF
TGTGCCAGCTCACCTATGGCTCCTAGCGGGGGCAATGAGCAGTTCTTC
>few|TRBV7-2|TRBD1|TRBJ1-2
CASSLAQGDYGYTF
TGTGCCAGCAGCTTAGCGCAGGGGGACTATGGCTACACCTTC
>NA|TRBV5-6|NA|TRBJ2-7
CASSLGPLGQYF
TGTGCCAGCAGCTTGGGCCCCCTCGGGCAGTACTTC
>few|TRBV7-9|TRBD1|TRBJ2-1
CASSVGQRYNEQFF
TGTGCCAGCAGCGTGGGACAGAGATACAATGAGCAGTTCTTC
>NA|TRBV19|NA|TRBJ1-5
CASSRRQNNQPQHF
TGTGCCAGTAGTAGAAGACAGAACAATCAGCCCCAGCATTTT
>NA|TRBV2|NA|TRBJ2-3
CASSERDTQYF
TGTGCCAGCAGTGAGCGGGATACGCAGTATTTT
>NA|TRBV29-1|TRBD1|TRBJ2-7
CSVESRDRGNPEQYF
TGCAGCGTTGAATCCCGCGACAGGGGGAATCCCGAGCAGTACTTC
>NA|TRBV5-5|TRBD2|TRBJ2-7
CASELAGTYEQYF
TGTGCCAGCGAGCTAGCGGGGACCTACGAGCAGTACTTC
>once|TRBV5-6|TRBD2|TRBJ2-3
CASTRSGGARDTQYF
TGTGCCAGCACCAGGAGCGGGGGGGCGAGAGATACGCAGTATTTT
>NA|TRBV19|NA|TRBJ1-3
CASTTRYSGNTIYF
TGTGCCAGCACGACAAGATACTCTGGAAACACCATATATTTT
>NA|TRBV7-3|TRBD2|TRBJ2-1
CASSLAASGEQFF
TGTGCCAGCAGCTTAGCGGCTAGCGGTGAGCAGTTCTTC
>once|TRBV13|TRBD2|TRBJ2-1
CASSLALAGGSSSYNEQFF
TGTGCCAGCAGCTTAGCCCTAGCGGGGGGGTCAAGCTCCTACAATGAGCAGTTCTTC